Below are 27 T cell receptor beta chains sequenced from a single sample in a study of blood T cells in healthy people across ages (dated by TCRdb to 2015 to 2017). Receptor amplification or capture employed 5' RACE. The run used an Illumina HiSeq 2500. A second PCR of about 6 to 11 cycles was run with a J-beta primer mix and a sample-barcoded 5' primer. TCRdb reprocessing: public reads trimmed at Q25 with fastp, clones called with MiXCR, in-frame beta chains kept. One record per CDR3 amino acid sequence lists the most common genes and DNA. The sample records around 500,000 distinct CDR3 sequences, 40% to 55% of which are singletons. The ten largest account for just under 25% of the sample. Input material: blood. The receptors derive from a man older than 75 in good health.

The chain combines TRBV20-1 with TRBJ2-4; D not certain. Judging by the DNA end, TRBJ2-7 fits better; the J call may be wrong. Germline lookup yields CDR1 DFQATT and CDR2 SNEGSKA (reference sequence). The CDR3 extends over 16 amino acids. DNA for the CDR3: TGCAGTGCTAGTCCGGTGCGTTCGGCGATGTTCGACGAGCAGTACTTC. This sequence encodes CSASPVRSAMFDEQYF.

This clonotype came up a few times. The chain is built from TRBV6-6 and TRBJ2-3; 8 positions match TRBD2. There are 16 residues in the CDR3. The V gene's germline CDR1 is MNHNY and CDR2 SVGAGI (reference sequence). V shed 5 bases, J shed 2 bases, and the junction held 9 bases outside the gene matches. The CDR3 here is CASSPPGTRHTDTQYF. CDR3 nucleotides: TGTGCCAGCAGTCCCCCCGGGACTAGACACACAGATACGCAGTATTTT.

This chain connects TRBV27 to TRBJ2-3; no clear D. This CDR3 comprises 9 residues. Germline V gene lookup returns CDR1 MNHEY and CDR2 SMNVEV (reference sequence). The ends were cut back, 10 bases at V and 4 bases at J, with 3 bases in the middle. The CDR3 here is CATSDTQYF. CDR3 DNA sequence: TGTGCCACCTCAGATACGCAGTATTTT.

The chain carries TRBV6-2 or TRBV6-3 and TRBJ2-6, with 7 bases fitting TRBD1. Looked up from germline, CDR1 is MNHEY and CDR2 is SVGEGT. The V gene end was trimmed by 6 bases and the J gene end by 0 bases; junction bases not matched to a gene: 8. The CDR3 spans 17 residues. The CDR3 region has the DNA TGTGCCAGCAGAAGGGACAGTTCTCCCTCTGGGGCCAACGTCCTGACTTTC. Its translation: CASRRDSSPSGANVLTF.

The table lists this clonotype with a few counts. This sequence joins TRBV7-2 and TRBJ2-3, with 9 bases aligning to TRBD1. Germline CDR1 reads SGHTA; CDR2 reads FQGNSA. This CDR3 has 15 amino acids. Trimming cost V 3 bases and J 3 bases; bases outside gene matches: 4. The chain's CDR3 is CASSFNRGQTDTQYF. The CDR3 nucleotides are TGTGCCAGCAGCTTTAACAGGGGGCAGACAGATACGCAGTATTTT.

The chain links TRBV7-2 to TRBJ2-4; unclear D gene. There are 14 residues in the CDR3. CDR1 and CDR2 (germline): SGHTA, FQGNSA. V lost 2 bases to trimming and J lost 8 bases, with 13 bases between them. The chain's CDR3 is CASSLRLIGDIQYF. The CDR3 DNA sequence: TGTGCCAGCAGCTTACGGCTAATTGGGGACATTCAGTACTTC.

J is TRBJ2-3 and V is TRBV20-1; TRBD2 matches at 16 bases. Germline lookup yields CDR1 DFQATT and CDR2 SNEGSKA (reference sequence). The CDR3 contains 19 residues. V lost 6 bases to trimming and J lost 4 bases; unmatched junction nucleotides: 16. The CDR3 DNA follows: TGCAGTGCCCCAAAAATGGGACTAGCGGGGGGGAGGGGTCCAGATACGCAGTATTTT. Translating it yields CSAPKMGLAGGRGPDTQYF.

This clonotype has only one observation. CDR3 bases: TGTGCCAGCCGGGAGGGTCGTGCAGATACGCAGTATTTT. Amino acid sequence: CASREGRADTQYF. This chain uses TRBV2 with TRBJ2-3; 8 nucleotides line up with TRBD2. J lost 4 bases, V lost 8 bases, and 5 bases had no gene match. CDR1 is SNHLY and CDR2 is FYNNEI in the germline V gene. This CDR3 spans 13 amino acids.

The chain uses TRBV4-3 and TRBJ2-1; TRBD1 is a possible D gene (6 bases). V lost 0 bases, J lost 1 base, and 13 bases lay in between. Per the germline V gene, CDR1 is LGHNA and CDR2 is YSLEER. This CDR3 spans 17 amino acids. The CDR3: CASSQDEAQGSYNEQFF. Here the CDR3 DNA reads TGCGCCAGCAGCCAAGATGAGGCACAGGGTTCCTACAATGAGCAGTTCTTC.

On this clonotype: This may be a read error, as it is one base from a much larger clone. In nucleotides, the CDR3 is TGTGCCAGCAGTTACCGGCCCCAAGAGACCCAGTTCTTC. Translated, it gives CASSYRPQETQFF. The chain carries TRBV6-6 and TRBJ2-5, with D uncertain. The DNA matches TRBJ2-1 better at its end, which makes the J call doubtful. There are 13 residues in the CDR3. Germline V gives CDR1 MNHNY, CDR2 SVGAGI (reference sequence).

This clonotype was observed many times. V is TRBV30 and J is TRBJ1-6; 7 nucleotides agree with TRBD1. J lost 5 bases, V lost 1 base, and 2 bases had no gene match. Germline assignment: CDR1 GTSNPN and CDR2 SVGIG (reference sequence). This CDR3 contains 14 residues. The CDR3 loop reads CAWSGGQDNSPLHF. The CDR3 bases are TGTGCCTGGAGTGGTGGACAGGATAATTCACCCCTCCACTTT. Supplemented by reference TRBV30 and TRBJ1-6, the full variable domain reads SQTIHQWPATLVQPVGSPLSLECTVEGTSNPNLYWYRQAAGRGLQLLFYSVGIGQISSEVPQNLSASRPQDRQFILSSKKLLLSDSGFYLCAWSGGQDNSPLHFGNGTRLTVT.

In its sample, this clonotype was seen a few times. V gene TRBV20-1 combines with J gene TRBJ2-1; possibly TRBD2 for D (6 bases). The CDR3 extends over 13 amino acids. Trimming pared 3 bases from V and 1 base from J, leaving 7 bases between. The germline V gene has CDR1 DFQATT and CDR2 SNEGSKA (reference sequence). CDR3 protein: CSASGGSYNEQFF. CDR3 DNA: TGCAGTGCTAGCGGGGGATCCTACAATGAGCAGTTCTTC.

The chain employs TRBV28 and TRBJ2-3; D unclear. Germline V gene data show CDR1 as MDHEN and CDR2 as SYDVKM. The CDR3 covers 15 residues. Trimming removed 2 bases at V and 0 bases at J, with 9 bases between. The DNA of the CDR3 is TGTGCCAGCAGTTTAGATGTAACTAGCACAGATACGCAGTATTTT. Translating gives CASSLDVTSTDTQYF.

The rearrangement links TRBV18 to TRBJ2-1, with 8 positions matching TRBD1. This CDR3 is built from 18 residues. V lost 2 bases and J lost 0; bases outside the gene matches: 9. The germline V gene encodes CDR1 KGHSH and CDR2 LQKENI. In nucleotides, the CDR3 is TGTGCCAGCTCACCATCCGGACAGGGAATGGCCTCCTACAATGAGCAGTTCTTC. Translated, it gives CASSPSGQGMASYNEQFF.

The chain recombines TRBV2 with TRBJ2-3, with TRBD2 matching over 10 bases. CDR3 length: 15 residues. The germline V gene encodes CDR1 SNHLY and CDR2 FYNNEI. V was pared by 6 bases and J by 2 bases, with 5 bases of the junction left unmatched. The CDR3 coding sequence is TGTGCCAGCAGAGCGGGGGGGCCTCCCACAGATACGCAGTATTTT. Translation gives CASRAGGPPTDTQYF.

As regards this clonotype: A much larger clone differs by one base, so this may be a read error. This chain uses TRBV27 with TRBJ2-6, with D hard to call. This CDR3 has 13 amino acids. The V gene's germline CDR1 is MNHEY and CDR2 SMNVEV (reference sequence). Trimming removed 5 bases from V and 1 base from J, with 3 bases in between. The CDR3 sequence is CASSKSGANVLTF. The CDR3 coding sequence is TGTGCCAGCAGTAAATCTGGGGCCAACGTCCTGACTTTC.

This chain uses TRBV6-5 with TRBJ1-2, with D perhaps TRBD1 (5 bases). Trimming cost V 0 bases and J 3 bases, with 11 bases left between them. CDR1 MNHEY and CDR2 SVGAGI come from the germline V gene. This CDR3 has 15 residues. The CDR3 loop reads CASSYSAGLDYGYTF. DNA for the CDR3: TGTGCCAGCAGTTACTCTGCAGGGCTGGACTATGGCTACACCTTC.

The chain combines TRBV2 with TRBJ2-5, with a tentative D call TRBD1 (6 bases). Germline V lookup: CDR1 SNHLY, CDR2 FYNNEI. Between the trimmed V and J ends, which lost 5 bases and 3 bases, there was a span of 10 bases. The CDR3 is 13 residues long. CDR3 protein: CASSFNREETQYF. The CDR3, as DNA: TGTGCCAGCAGTTTTAACAGGGAAGAGACCCAGTACTTC.

This clonotype has a handful of counts. This chain connects TRBV27 to TRBJ1-1; TRBD1 matches 9 bases. This CDR3 contains 14 residues. Germline assignment: CDR1 MNHEY and CDR2 SMNVEV (reference sequence). V lost 4 bases to trimming and J lost 6 bases; unmatched junction nucleotides: 6. The DNA for the CDR3 is TGTGCCAGCAGTTCGACAGGGGGTTTTTCTGAAGCTTTCTTT. It encodes CASSSTGGFSEAFF.

This rearrangement joins TRBV20-1 to TRBJ2-7; 10 positions agree with TRBD1. This CDR3 spans 13 amino acids. In germline, CDR1 is DFQATT, CDR2 SNEGSKA (reference sequence). V dropped 4 bases and J dropped 5; count of bases not matched to a gene: 5. The CDR3 loop is CSATPGQGHEQYF. The CDR3 DNA follows: TGCAGTGCTACACCGGGACAGGGGCACGAGCAGTACTTC.

This chain links TRBV28 with TRBJ1-1; 7 nucleotides align to TRBD1. V gave up 7 bases and J gave up 1 base; unmatched junction bases: 9. Germline-derived CDR1 and CDR2 are MDHEN and SYDVKM. The CDR3 length is 15 residues. In nucleotides, the CDR3 is TGTGCCAGCAATTTGGCCGGGACAGCGAACACTGAAGCTTTCTTT. This sequence encodes CASNLAGTANTEAFF.

The chain couples TRBV27 to TRBJ2-7; D is unresolved. V lost 6 bases to trimming and J lost 8 bases, with 5 bases between them. The germline gives CDR1 MNHEY, CDR2 SMNVEV (reference sequence). This CDR3 has 9 amino acids. CDR3 DNA sequence: TGTGCCAGCAGCGAGAAGCAGTACTTC. It codes for CASSEKQYF.

Ten or more counts support this clonotype. This chain uses TRBV6-5 with TRBJ2-3; no definite D call. Trimming left V 5 bases short and J 0 bases short, with 12 bases between. CDR3 size: 15 residues. Germline-derived CDR1 and CDR2 are MNHEY and SVGAGI. CDR3 bases: TGTGCCAGCAGTGCTGGGATACTAAGCACAGATACGCAGTATTTT. Residues: CASSAGILSTDTQYF.

The gene calls are TRBV7-2 and TRBJ2-4; 7 positions match TRBD2. J was trimmed by 13 bases and V by 3 bases; bases with no gene match: 12. This CDR3 is 14 amino acids long. Germline CDR1 SGHTA, CDR2 FQGNSA. CDR3 residues: CASSLSAGREEQYF. CDR3 coding DNA: TGTGCCAGCAGCTTGTCAGCGGGGCGGGAAGAGCAGTACTTC.

The J gene is TRBJ2-4, the V gene TRBV20-1; perhaps TRBD1 as D (6 bases). The CDR3 extends over 12 amino acids. Looked up from germline, CDR1 is DFQATT and CDR2 is SNEGSKA (reference sequence). Trimming took 0 bases from V and 13 from J, leaving 13 bases between them. This CDR3 is CSARDRGWVQYF. The CDR3 DNA follows: TGCAGTGCTAGAGACAGGGGCTGGGTGCAGTACTTC.

CDR3 in DNA: TGCAGTGCTAGGGCCCCCACCAATCAGCCCCAGCATTTT. Its translation: CSARAPTNQPQHF. The chain recombines TRBV20-1 with TRBJ1-5; D remains ambiguous. V was clipped by 3 bases and J by 3 bases, with 9 bases between them. Germline V lookup: CDR1 DFQATT, CDR2 SNEGSKA (reference sequence). CDR3 size: 13 residues.

This clonotype showed up just a few times. The rearrangement uses TRBV7-9 and TRBJ2-1, with a weak D call TRBD2 (5 bases). V lost 3 bases, J lost 9 bases, and 12 bases lay in between. The V gene's germline CDR1 is SEHNR and CDR2 FQNEAQ (reference sequence). The CDR3 contains 13 residues. The CDR3 reads CASSFVGSGEQFF. The CDR3, as DNA: TGTGCCAGCAGCTTTGTTGGCAGCGGTGAGCAGTTCTTC.